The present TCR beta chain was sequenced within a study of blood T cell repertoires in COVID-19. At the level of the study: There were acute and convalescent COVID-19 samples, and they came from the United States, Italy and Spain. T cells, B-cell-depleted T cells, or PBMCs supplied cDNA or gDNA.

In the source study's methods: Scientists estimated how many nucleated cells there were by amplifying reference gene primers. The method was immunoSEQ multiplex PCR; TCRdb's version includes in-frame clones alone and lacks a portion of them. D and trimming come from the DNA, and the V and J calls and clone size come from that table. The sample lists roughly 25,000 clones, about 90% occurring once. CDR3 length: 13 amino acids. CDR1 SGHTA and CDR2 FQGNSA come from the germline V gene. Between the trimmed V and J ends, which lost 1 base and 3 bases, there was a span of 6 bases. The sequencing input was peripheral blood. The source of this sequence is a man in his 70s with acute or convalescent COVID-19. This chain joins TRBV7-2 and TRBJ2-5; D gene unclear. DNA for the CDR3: TGTGCCAGCAGCTTAGGTACTGAAGAGACCCAGTACTTC. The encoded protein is CASSLGTEETQYF.